A selection of T cell receptor beta chains follows, all from one sample in a study of shared clonotypes between healthy human individuals. TCRdb's copy holds only in-frame clones and misses some; the assay was immunoSEQ multiplex PCR. The top ten hold approximately 0.9% of the sample, which has 950,000 to 1,200,000 clones, around three quarters seen once. The sequencing sample was made of memory CD4+ T cells from PBMCs. Source of these receptors: a man aged 18 to 29 in good health. Some clones in this sample may be carry-over from other donors' samples. The CDR3 runs from the conserved cysteine through the conserved F or W. Fields, in order: clone size, V gene, J gene, D gene, CDR3 DNA, CDR3 protein. The D gene is left open where the match is weak. Some rows have no size entry. The others give once, few or many, or a class for an expanded clone.

size: .
V: TRBV10-3
J: TRBJ1-1
D: TRBD1
DNA: TGTGCCATCAAAGCCGGGACAGGGAAGGAACCCATGAACACTGAAGCTTTCTTT
CDR3: CAIKAGTGKEPMNTEAFF

size: .
V: TRBV5-1
J: TRBJ1-1
D: .
DNA: TGCGCCAGCAGCCTACAGGGATCGAACACTGAAGCTTTCTTT
CDR3: CASSLQGSNTEAFF

size: .
V: TRBV6-6
J: TRBJ2-5
D: TRBD1
DNA: TGTGCCAGCAGTGTGAGACAGGGTATCAGGGAGACCCAGTACTTC
CDR3: CASSVRQGIRETQYF

size: few
V: TRBV6-5
J: TRBJ1-2
D: TRBD1
DNA: TGTGCCAGCAGTTACACGCATGGACAGGGTGGCTACACCTTC
CDR3: CASSYTHGQGGYTF

size: .
V: TRBV28
J: TRBJ2-2
D: .
DNA: TGTGCCAGCAGCTACCCTCAGGGGAACACCGGGGAGCTGTTTTTT
CDR3: CASSYPQGNTGELFF

size: .
V: TRBV14
J: TRBJ1-1
D: .
DNA: TGTGCCACCGGGAGGCAGGGCGGAACTGAAGCTTTCTTT
CDR3: CATGRQGGTEAFF

size: .
V: TRBV28
J: TRBJ1-5
D: .
DNA: TGTGCCAGCAGTAGACCCCCAGGGAGTGGAAATCAGCCCCAGCATTTT
CDR3: CASSRPPGSGNQPQHF

size: .
V: TRBV5-4
J: TRBJ1-1
D: .
DNA: TGTGCCAGCAGCTTGGAAGGGGGTGGGTACACTGAAGCTTTCTTT
CDR3: CASSLEGGGYTEAFF

size: .
V: TRBV4-2
J: TRBJ2-5
D: TRBD2
DNA: TGTGCCAGCAGCCAAGTAATAGCGGGGCAGGGAGAGACCCAGTACTTC
CDR3: CASSQVIAGQGETQYF

size: .
V: TRBV7-9
J: TRBJ1-1
D: .
DNA: TGTGCCAGCAGCTTTTCCCCAGGTATATCTTTCTTT
CDR3: CASSFSPGISFF

size: .
V: TRBV14
J: TRBJ2-2
D: .
DNA: TGTGCCAGCAGCCCCACGACGTTCACCGGGGAGCTGTTTTTT
CDR3: CASSPTTFTGELFF

size: once
V: TRBV11-2
J: TRBJ2-7
D: .
DNA: TGTGCCAGCAGCTCGCAAGGCAGGCTGAGCGAGCAGTACTTC
CDR3: CASSSQGRLSEQYF

size: .
V: TRBV19
J: TRBJ2-7
D: TRBD2
DNA: TGTGCCAGTAGTGAGCGGGAGAGCTTGGGGTCCTACGAGCAGTACTTC
CDR3: CASSERESLGSYEQYF

size: .
V: TRBV29-1
J: TRBJ1-2
D: .
DNA: TGCAGCGCCGGGACGGAGAGCAACTATGGCTACACCTTC
CDR3: CSAGTESNYGYTF

size: .
V: TRBV19
J: TRBJ1-1
D: .
DNA: TGTGCCAGTAGTTCCGACAAAATCAGGAACACTGAAGCTTTCTTT
CDR3: CASSSDKIRNTEAFF

size: once
V: TRBV5-8
J: TRBJ1-1
D: TRBD1
DNA: TGTGCCAGCAGCGCAGCGGGACAGGCTATGACAGTAGCTTTCTTT
CDR3: CASSAAGQAMTVAFF

size: few
V: TRBV5-4
J: TRBJ1-2
D: TRBD1
DNA: TGTGCCAGCAGCGCCGGGACAGGGGATGGCTACACCTTC
CDR3: CASSAGTGDGYTF

size: .
V: TRBV19
J: TRBJ1-1
D: .
DNA: TGTGCCAGTAGTACCGAATCCTTGAGGGGTCGAGGGTCTGAAGCTTTCTTT
CDR3: CASSTESLRGRGSEAFF

size: .
V: TRBV11-2
J: TRBJ2-1
D: .
DNA: TGTGCCAGCAGCTTCGAGTACAATGAGCAGTTCTTC
CDR3: CASSFEYNEQFF

size: .
V: TRBV5-4
J: TRBJ2-3
D: TRBD2
DNA: TGTGCCAGCAGCCAGGGGACTAGCGGACTAACAGATACGCAGTATTTT
CDR3: CASSQGTSGLTDTQYF

size: .
V: TRBV6-1
J: TRBJ1-1
D: .
DNA: TGTGCCAGCAGTGAATCGGGGGGTTTTATGAACACTGAAGCTTTCTTT
CDR3: CASSESGGFMNTEAFF

size: .
V: TRBV5-1
J: TRBJ1-2
D: .
DNA: TGCGCCAGCAGCCCCGAGGGCAGATCTAACTATGGCTACACCTTC
CDR3: CASSPEGRSNYGYTF

size: .
V: TRBV2
J: TRBJ1-5
D: .
DNA: TGTGCCAGCAGTGTATTGGGGGCCCAGCCCCAGCATTTT
CDR3: CASSVLGAQPQHF

size: .
V: TRBV27
J: TRBJ1-3
D: .
DNA: TGTGCCAGCAGACGGACGGGCGGAAACACCATATATTTT
CDR3: CASRRTGGNTIYF

size: .
V: TRBV6-5
J: TRBJ2-7
D: TRBD2
DNA: TGTGCCAGCACCCCCGCCGGGACTAGCGGCTACGAGCAGTACTTC
CDR3: CASTPAGTSGYEQYF

size: .
V: TRBV6-1
J: TRBJ1-5
D: .
DNA: TGTGCCAGCAGTGATGGCCAGCCCCAGCATTTT
CDR3: CASSDGQPQHF

size: .
V: TRBV5-5
J: TRBJ1-5
D: .
DNA: TGTGCCAGCAGCTCCGGGCCGGCTCCCAATCAGCCCCAGCATTTT
CDR3: CASSSGPAPNQPQHF

size: once
V: TRBV28
J: TRBJ1-5
D: TRBD1
DNA: TGTGCCAGCAGTTCCCGGACAGGGCGGTACCAGCCCCAGCATTTT
CDR3: CASSSRTGRYQPQHF

size: .
V: TRBV28
J: TRBJ1-2
D: .
DNA: TGTGCCAGCAGTTTACTTCGGGACGGATACACCTTC
CDR3: CASSLLRDGYTF

size: .
V: TRBV2
J: TRBJ2-1
D: .
DNA: TGTGCCAGCAGTTCTCTAACCAATGAGCAGTTCTTC
CDR3: CASSSLTNEQFF

size: .
V: TRBV28
J: TRBJ2-5
D: .
DNA: TGTGCCAGCAGTCCTCCAGCGCTCCAAGAGACCCAGTACTTC
CDR3: CASSPPALQETQYF

size: .
V: TRBV27
J: TRBJ2-1
D: .
DNA: TGTGCCAGCAGTTTAATTAGGGGTGTCGGCGGTGAGCAGTTCTTC
CDR3: CASSLIRGVGGEQFF

size: .
V: TRBV4-1
J: TRBJ2-1
D: TRBD2
DNA: TGCGCCAGCCAGACTACTAGCGGGAGGTTCTATGAGCAGTTCTTC
CDR3: CASQTTSGRFYEQFF

size: .
V: TRBV29-1
J: TRBJ2-5
D: .
DNA: TGCAGCGTTGTTTCCACAGGGTCCCAAGAGACCCAGTACTTC
CDR3: CSVVSTGSQETQYF

size: .
V: TRBV5-1
J: TRBJ2-1
D: .
DNA: TGCGCCAGCAGCTTGGAGGCCTCGAGCTCCTACAATGAGCAGTTCTTC
CDR3: CASSLEASSSYNEQFF

size: .
V: TRBV7-2
J: TRBJ2-3
D: TRBD2
DNA: TGTGCCAGCAGCTTAGTAGCGGGGGGAGATACGCAGTATTTT
CDR3: CASSLVAGGDTQYF

size: .
V: TRBV5-4
J: TRBJ2-7
D: .
DNA: TGTGCCAGCAGCTTGGCTGGCAGCTACGAGCAGTACTTC
CDR3: CASSLAGSYEQYF